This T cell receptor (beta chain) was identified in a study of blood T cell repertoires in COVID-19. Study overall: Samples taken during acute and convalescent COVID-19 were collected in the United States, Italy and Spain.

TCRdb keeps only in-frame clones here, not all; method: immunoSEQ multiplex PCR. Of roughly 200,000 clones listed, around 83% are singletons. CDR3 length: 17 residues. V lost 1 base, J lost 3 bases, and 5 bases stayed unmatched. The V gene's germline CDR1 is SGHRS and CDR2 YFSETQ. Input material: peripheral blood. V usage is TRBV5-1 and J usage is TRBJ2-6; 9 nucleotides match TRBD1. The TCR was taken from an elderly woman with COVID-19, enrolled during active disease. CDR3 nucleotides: TGCGCCAGCAGCTTGACGGGACAGGGAATTGGGGCCAACGTCCTGACTTTC. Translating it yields CASSLTGQGIGANVLTF. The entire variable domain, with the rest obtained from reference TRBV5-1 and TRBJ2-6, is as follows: KAGVTQTPRYLIKTRGQQVTLSCSPISGHRSVSWYQQTPGQGLQFLFEYFSETQRNKGNFPGRFSGRQFSNSRSEMNVSTLELGDSALYLCASSLTGQGIGANVLTFGAGSRLTVL.